The source of this TCR beta chain is a study of cytomegalovirus exposure and HLA in healthy donors (dated by TCRdb to between 2016 and 2019). At the level of the whole study: An earlier analysis of approximately 640 of the donors reported more than 250 Gb of sequence data and 100 million to 140 million unique TCR beta sequences from about 200 million T cells. An early release that covered fewer than 800 HLA-typed donors contained approximately 300 gigabases of sequencing data and approximately 85 million unique TCR sequences. Of the roughly 410 genotyped donors, approximately 81% were placed in the genetic ancestry cluster associated with self-reported Caucasian donors. The study was designed to test whether signatures of past pathogen exposure could be identified by cataloging public T cell receptors. The study profiled the T cell repertoires of more than 500 subjects by immunosequencing and related them to cytomegalovirus serostatus. A separate validation cohort of approximately 130 different subjects was used in addition to the 666-subject first cohort. The study combined high-throughput TCR immunosequencing, statistical association of individual TCRs with disease status, and machine learning to predict cytomegalovirus infection status. To study patterns of TCR occurrence, a later analysis re-analyzed previously published TCR beta repertoires from around 670 donors and added high-resolution HLA genotyping. Rather than using new phenotypic data, the later analysis identified candidate immune exposures from TCR beta sequences and from how often those sequences occurred across donors. In an earlier analysis of around 540 of the donors, high-throughput TCR beta sequencing was used to judge whether each TCR beta V gene segment behaved as functional or pseudogenic. Alongside the repertoire data, information on donor age, sex, ethnicity and CMV serostatus was compiled. Genome-wide SNP genotypes for about three fifths of the 666 donors were used in a later genetic analysis, which treated that subset as a discovery cohort. Every repertoire in the discovery cohort had been generated on one and the same sequencing platform. HLA typing covered class I and class II loci at four-digit resolution. The number of donors typed differed by locus, with roughly 629-640 for A, B, C, DRB1 and DQB1, around 500 for DQA1, 600 to 610 for DPA1, and roughly 450 for DPB1. Five DR-DQ haplotypes were treated as single units for association and clustering because of strong linkage in the cohort. On average, roughly 250,000 unique TCR beta nucleotide sequences were sequenced per donor among roughly 430 genotyped donors of the cohort, with 15% to 20% of those sequences being non-productive. Beyond this particular receptor, the publication reports: In a later analysis, the rate of TCR association differed among HLA loci, with DRB1 alleles having the most associated TCRs and HLA-C alleles having the fewest. A further reported finding was that TCR beta sequences accurately predicted the HLA-A and HLA-B alleles for most subjects in the first cohort. In a later analysis, several top co-occurrence clusters were reported to appear linked to parvovirus B19, influenza, CMV and Epstein-Barr virus. The classifier was reported to diagnose cytomegalovirus status with high specificity and sensitivity in both the original cohort and the validation cohort. A later genetic analysis associated a missense DCLRE1C variant with V-gene and J-gene trimming of TCR beta chains, and an independent cohort replicated the association. This cohort had only TCR beta chains sequenced, and the lack of alpha or paired-chain data limited which features could be detected. Linkage disequilibrium might explain the correlated functional status among segregating V segments, but an unknown experimental factor could not be excluded. Because counts were too low, about 17 rarely observed V segments, including chromosome 9 orphons, were excluded from the earlier analysis of roughly 580 of the donors. Because some donors lacked HLA typing at each locus, the association tests relied only on the typed subset. A cluster of highly shared sequence variants was judged likely to be a technical artifact of the sequencing pipeline. It was suggested by the authors that the approach could potentially be generalized to other disease states and immunological phenotypes. In a later analysis, HLA-associated TCR beta chains showed more clonal expansion and lower generation probabilities than non-associated chains that were equally common. Strong co-occurrence of HLA alleles, especially DR and DQ, made assigning TCR associations to individual alleles difficult. The only immune exposure information available for the cohort was CMV serostatus. A few of the identified cytomegalovirus-associated TCR beta chains were confirmed in vitro to be specific for cytomegalovirus antigens. Broadly in line with IMGT annotations, most TCR beta V segments showed up in productive rearrangements about 87% or about 30% of the time in an earlier analysis of 587 of the donors. At a false discovery rate of 0.05, a later analysis linked under 20,000 TCR beta sequences to specific HLA alleles. Across donors, most TCR sequences were observed very rarely, whereas some public TCRs were present in many individuals. The study gave a list of under 200 TCR beta chains associated with cytomegalovirus. A later analysis found that most CMV-associated TCR beta chains appeared HLA-restricted, with HLA associations seemingly driven largely by CMV exposure. In a later genetic analysis, fewer N-insertions in productive TCRs were reported among donors in an Asian-associated ancestry cluster than the roughly 700-donor mean. The presence/absence analyses assumed that sequencing depth was roughly uniform across donors, and that assumption may not be true.

The library relied on the immunoSEQ multiplex PCR assay. For the multiplex PCR, a mixture combining 60 forward primers for TCR Vbeta segments and 13 reverse primers for TCR Jbeta segments was used. Amplification of the CDR3 region of rearranged TCR beta genes was performed with a multiplex PCR assay on genomic DNA. Amplified TCR beta libraries were sequenced as 87-base-pair reads on the Illumina HiSeq System. Per the original workflow: In a later analysis, some 80 million unique TCR beta chains were counted across the approximately 620 repertoires, and roughly 11 million of these chains were shared by at least two donors. A nearest-neighbor algorithm error-corrected the raw reads and collapsed the reads into unique sequences, merging closely related sequences to remove PCR and sequencing errors. V, D and J gene segments were assigned by aligning CDR3 sequences to IMGT reference sequences. Each retained sequence needed at least a six-nucleotide match to both a V gene segment and a J gene segment. A rearrangement was called productive if the CDR3 had no stop codons and remained in frame with V and J, and every other rearrangement was called non-productive. CDR3 was defined by IMGT convention, running from the second conserved V-encoded cysteine to the conserved J-encoded phenylalanine. The earlier analysis of more than 450 of the donors excluded sequences that lacked an unambiguous match to a single V gene segment. In an earlier analysis of some 590 of the donors, a V segment was called functional when productive rearrangements were above 56.7%, and segregating when the standard deviation between donors exceeded 5%. A statistical classification framework was developed to diagnose cytomegalovirus status using the catalog of TCR beta chain sequences. In a later analysis, V and J genes were assigned by comparing TCR nucleotide sequences against IMGT/GENE-DB human TR gene sequences. A later analysis assigned CDR3 sequences and most-parsimonious VDJ recombination scenarios with the TCRdist pipeline. In a later analysis, each TCR beta chain was defined by its CDR3 amino acid sequence together with its V-gene family, and reads lacking a unique V-gene family were excluded. To address suspected cross-contamination and a sequencing artifact, a later analysis removed around 600 highly shared, low-generation-probability nucleotide sequences. For each public chain, a later analysis derived a clonal expansion index from normalized ranks of inferred template counts within each repertoire. A later analysis computed generation probabilities with a VDJ recombination model fitted to out-of-frame rearrangements, and checked the results against IGoR. A later analysis scored TCR-TCR, TCR-HLA and TCR-CMV co-occurrence with hypergeometric tests, applying a repertoire-size bias correction to TCR pairs. False discovery rates were estimated in a later analysis by permuting HLA or CMV assignments 20 times. A later analysis grouped co-occurring TCRs with DBSCAN, adding TCRdist sequence similarity when clustering within HLA-allele-positive subsets. Repertoires with fewer than 30,000 or more than 120,000 public chains, plus five repertoires with anomalous nucleotide sharing, were excluded from co-occurrence clustering. TCRdb re-hosts the immuneACCESS table, in-frame sequences only. Its copies lack some clones; in the studies checked, an unresolved V gene accounts for under half of them, and the cause for the rest is not known. V and J calls and clone size are copied from that table; D and trimming were computed from the DNA. In this sample the table shows roughly 200,000 clones, 85% of which occur a single time. The biggest ten clones account for about 2.5% of the sample.

The cohort comprised some 680 healthy bone marrow donors. At the time of sampling, every cohort member was nominally healthy, though immune exposures that went unrecorded were likely present. The donor was CMV seronegative and belonged to the group of roughly 330 seronegative cohort members. A peripheral blood sample was provided by each donor, and peripheral blood mononuclear cells were used for TCR beta sequencing. The Qiagen DNeasy Blood Extraction Kit was used to extract genomic DNA from the blood cell samples. Regarding this clone: Its antigen remains unidentified. No clone much larger than this one lies a single base away; base qualities are absent.

The sequence was obtained from a woman aged 50 to 60 in good health and CMV-seronegative. Sequences were obtained from PBMCs.

The CDR3 is CASSLAVGQQETQYF. The bases are TGTGCCAGCAGCTTAGCGGTTGGACAGCAAGAGACCCAGTACTTC. This chain is built from TRBV7-9 and TRBJ2-5, and possibly TRBD1, on 6 matching bases. CDR1 is given as SEHNR and CDR2 as FQNEAQ, both from the germline V gene (reference sequence). The CDR3 covers 15 residues, taking in both the cysteine and the phenylalanine. Of the read, only the CDR3 DNA is kept; its 45 bases are in frame from base 1. V loses 0 bases, J loses 2 bases, and the germline ends lie 10 bases apart.